Included here is one T cell receptor (beta chain) sequence, with context. Antigen: not known. These data come from a study of T cells in Graves' hyperthyroidism and ophthalmopathy. Study-level background: Blood was drawn when the patient was first diagnosed and still untreated. Study-level results: Appearing also in blood were most of the thyroid clonotypes expanded above 0.001. Stable hyperthyroidism was told apart from ophthalmopathy by a model built on 13 V-J features.

The investigators amplified TCR beta CDR3 regions from RNA transcripts. Using the HTBI primer set, a first-round RT-PCR was run on the TCR CDR3. From the multiplex PCR reads, TCRdb called clonotypes with MiXCR, one entry per CDR3 protein. The data contain 450,000 to 600,000 distinct CDR3 sequences, 14% of them singletons. The CDR3 has 15 residues. Germline CDR1 SNHLY, CDR2 FYNNEI. Trimming removed 6 bases at V and 8 bases at J, with 17 bases between. Using roughly 9.4 ml of fresh peripheral blood, PBMCs were prepared. The sample taken for sequencing was blood. The rearrangement uses TRBV2 and TRBJ1-6, with a tentative D call TRBD1 (5 bases). The source of this sequence is a woman in her forties with Graves' hyperthyroidism. The CDR3 coding sequence is TGTGCCAGCAGAGGCCGGGGCACAATAGATTCACCCCTCCACTTT. This gives the protein CASRGRGTIDSPLHF.